Reported below is one T cell receptor beta chain. Here immunoSEQ multiplex PCR was the method, and the copy in TCRdb shows in-frame clones only, minus some. In the table there are 21,000 or so clones, around 87% of which are singletons. This entry comes from a study of PD-1 blockade in classical Hodgkin lymphoma. Time point indicated: cycle 4 day 1 (C4D1), after 5 to 7 weeks of nivolumab. Relapses following autologous stem cell transplantation were seen in all patients, with brentuximab vedotin exposure varying. The CDR3 is made up of 13 amino acids. V was clipped by 5 bases and J by 3 bases, with 9 bases between them. The germline CDR1 and CDR2 sequences are SEHNR and FQNEAQ (reference sequence).

The receptor was derived from a human donor with classical Hodgkin lymphoma. V and J are TRBV7-9 and TRBJ2-3, with D unresolved. The sequencing here drew on peripheral blood mononuclear cells (PBMCs), taken before the fourth cycle of nivolumab. The CDR3 bases are TGTGCCAGCAGCGCCGACGGGACAGATACGCAGTATTTT. Translating it yields CASSADGTDTQYF.